Given below is one T cell receptor (beta chain) in context. Its cognate antigen has yet to be identified. It has no much larger one-base neighbor in the sample; base qualities were not kept. The CDR3 covers 16 residues, taking in both the cysteine and the phenylalanine. This entry keeps only the CDR3 DNA: 48 bases, framed from base 1. V and J lose 6 bases and 4 bases, and a span of 21 bases separates them. The data were taken from a study of identical twins (dated by TCRdb to the mid-2010s). Regarding the research as a whole: To test whether fetal clonotypes persist, the study used deep sequencing on TCR alpha and beta repertoires from monozygotic twins, unrelated adults of various ages, and cord blood. Replicate twin experiments were performed at different times using different library preparation protocols to rule out contamination.

What the work shows at the level of the full study, not this receptor alone: In beta out-of-frame sequences, excess twin sharing was weaker, because having fewer shared sequences lowered the signal-to-noise ratio. Compared with coincidental sharing between unrelated individuals, out-of-frame TCR alpha sequences shared between twins had an excess of sequences with low generation probability. Fewer insertions were carried by abundant cord blood beta clonotypes; a weaker similar trend was observed in young adult naive repertoires, while no such trend was observed in memory repertoires. Zero-insertion analyses could be partly confounded by invariant T cells such as MAIT and iNKT, though diverse VJ usage argued against such confounding for most clonotypes. Out-of-frame TCR alpha sharing in monozygotic twins was systematically underestimated by recombination models, whereas sharing between unrelated individuals was in agreement with the recombination models. Because the same donors could not be followed over many years, the conclusions depended on cross-sectional statistical analysis.

Receptors were amplified or captured by 5' RACE. Sequencing used an Illumina HiSeq 2000. Template switching introduced a universal primer binding site; the final cDNA contained a unique molecular identifier, enabling accurate counting of TCR cDNA molecules. Specific primers in the conserved constant-segment region were used to synthesize first-strand cDNA for the TCR alpha and beta chains. To control for contamination, every cDNA library was double barcoded, receiving both a SMART-Mk sample barcode and Illumina barcodes. TruSeq adapter sequences and Illumina sample barcodes were added in two successive PCR steps. The Illumina HiSeq platform was used with custom primers to sequence TCR alpha and beta cDNA libraries. From the authors' description of their analysis: Raw reads were processed with MiGEC to extract unique molecular identifiers, and MiXCR was used to determine CDR3 positions. For each individual, recombination models were inferred using an EM algorithm with the repgenHMM and IGoR tools. The analysis of shared clonotypes was done with the tcR package in R, with sharing normalized by the product of cloneset sizes. Out-of-frame nonproductive sequences were analyzed to study raw recombination free of thymic and clonal selection effects. The raw public reads went through TCRdb reprocessing: fastp at Q25, MiXCR clone calling, in-frame beta chains kept. A single entry per CDR3 protein holds the most common genes and DNA from its merged rows. These V and J calls rely on TCRdb rather than the paper's analysis. Present in this sample are more than 600,000 distinct CDR3 sequences, 18% of which were seen just once. The top ten clonotypes cover about an eighth of the sample.

Only healthy Caucasian donors were included. The twin cohort comprised three pairs of female monozygotic twins, all aged about 18 to 29 years. RNA for TCR libraries was isolated from peripheral blood mononuclear cells. The sample was also reused in another study, on T cells expressing NK-cell markers. Per that second paper: Three sorted T-cell subsets (CD3+CD56+NKG2C+, CD3+CD56+NKG2C- and CD3+CD56-NKG2C+) from about 8 donors had their TCR beta-chain repertoires profiled. Among the eight sequenced donors, seven were HCMV-seropositive and one was HCMV-seronegative. In several experiments an anti-gammadeltaTCR antibody was added to restrict sorting to alphabetaTCR-expressing T cells. In about 6 donors, the dominant CD3+CD56+NKG2C+ clonotypes were found to rank among the top 10 CD8+ clonotypes and to make up about 1.0-7.5% of CD8+ T cells. Those dominant clonotypes were again the most abundant among CD3+CD56-NKG2C+ cells in several donors, at 28.3-60.1%. Whether the expanded NKG2C-expressing T cell clones were specific for HCMV antigens was left unclear. The study sequenced eight donors, all healthy volunteers chosen at random: three men and five women. HCMV-specific IgG was detected in serum with a commercial ELISA kit to determine HCMV serostatus. Bulk peripheral blood T-cell repertoires were additionally sequenced from unsorted PBMC for over five donors. MIGEC was used to demultiplex reads and group the reads by UMI, and MiTCR was used to assemble and quantify clonotypes. To exclude erroneous sequences, only TCR cDNA sequences supported by at least two reads were retained. The tcR package was used for downstream repertoire analysis, and clonotypes were matched across fractions by CDR3 nucleotide sequence plus V segment. VDJmatch was used to annotate antigen specificity against VDJdb, with one amino acid substitution allowed in CDR3.

The sequence derives from a young woman in good health. The receptor chain draws on TRBV12-3 or TRBV12-4 and TRBJ1-2, with no reliable assignment of the D segment. Sequenced sample: PBMCs. DNA sequence: TGTGCCAGCAGCGGCCGTTCGGCGGACTGGCCCTATGGCTACACCTTC. The encoded protein is CASSGRSADWPYGYTF.